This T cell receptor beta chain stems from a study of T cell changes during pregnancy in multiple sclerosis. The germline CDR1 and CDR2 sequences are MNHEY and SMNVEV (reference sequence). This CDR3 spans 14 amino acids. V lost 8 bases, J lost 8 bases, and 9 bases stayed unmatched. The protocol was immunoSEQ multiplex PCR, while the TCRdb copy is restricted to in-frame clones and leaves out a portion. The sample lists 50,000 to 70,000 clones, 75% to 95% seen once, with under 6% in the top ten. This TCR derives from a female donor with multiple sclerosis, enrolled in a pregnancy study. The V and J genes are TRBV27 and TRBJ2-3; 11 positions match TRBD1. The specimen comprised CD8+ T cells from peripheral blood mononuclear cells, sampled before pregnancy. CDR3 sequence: CASRDRGFSVTQYF. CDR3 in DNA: TGTGCCAGCCGGGACAGGGGGTTCAGTGTTACGCAGTATTTT.